A selection of T cell receptor beta chains follows, all from one sample in a study of shared clonotypes between healthy human individuals. The method was immunoSEQ multiplex PCR; TCRdb's version includes in-frame clones alone and lacks a portion of them. Here the sample spans roughly 380,000 clones, 90% to 97% being singletons. Sequencing used memory CD8+ T cells sorted from blood. The receptors were gathered from a man younger than 45 in good health. Both conserved end residues are trimmed from each CDR3. The size field is filled for only some rows; it gives once, few, many or a size class.

J,length,V,size,CDR3
TRBJ1-1,10,TRBV29-1,.,SVEVLGVRAF
TRBJ2-3,14,TRBV9,.,ASSVYGTGSTDTQY
TRBJ2-7,14,TRBV4-1,.,ASSQEWTGASYEQY
TRBJ1-1,13,TRBV6-5,.,ASSPGGVLNTEAF
TRBJ2-1,13,TRBV10-2,.,ASRRLAGGVREQF
TRBJ2-3,15,TRBV10-3,.,AISESLAGVGISAQY
TRBJ2-7,13,TRBV28,.,ASTLSSGASYEQY
TRBJ2-5,12,TRBV7-6,.,ASSLIAGGETQY
TRBJ1-2,10,TRBV21-1,once,ASSLRQGRYT
TRBJ2-5,12,TRBV6-1,once,ASCIGLLSETQY
TRBJ1-5,10,TRBV29-1,.,SVGQDGQPQH
TRBJ2-1,11,TRBV30,.,AWRTSGHNEQF
TRBJ2-5,10,TRBV30,.,ALRGVGETQY
TRBJ1-4,12,TRBV7-9,once,ASSGDRAGEKLF
TRBJ1-4,9,TRBV29-1,.,SVVRDRKLF
TRBJ2-1,14,TRBV5-4,.,ASSLVAGGGYNEQF
TRBJ2-3,12,TRBV4-2,.,ASSQELGSDTQY
TRBJ2-3,12,TRBV5-1,.,ASSLVTSLDTQY
TRBJ2-7,13,TRBV28,.,ASRPTGPFSYEQY
TRBJ2-1,10,TRBV10-3,.,AISERMRERF
TRBJ2-5,12,TRBV5-5,.,ASSRVAAQETQY
TRBJ2-4,14,TRBV28,.,ASRTQGLIAKNIQY
TRBJ2-2,12,TRBV10-3,once,AISESANTGELF
TRBJ1-5,15,TRBV19,.,ASSPQGQGRGNQPQH
TRBJ2-1,12,TRBV19,.,AGPPLSSYNEQF
TRBJ1-5,11,TRBV4-1,.,ASSRTGNQPQH
TRBJ2-3,15,TRBV19,.,ASSIFGPGPQQDTQY
TRBJ2-3,14,TRBV5-6,.,ASSRGWAKGPDTQY
TRBJ2-3,14,TRBV18,.,ASSPRGGLSTDTQY
TRBJ2-3,14,TRBV4-2,.,ASSQGGTSGADTQY